These 24 T cell receptor beta chains share one sample of origin, sequenced in a study of cytomegalovirus exposure and HLA in healthy donors. The PCR had 60 Vbeta and 13 Jbeta primers. Assay: immunoSEQ multiplex PCR; the TCRdb copy retains only in-frame clones and omits some. The sample has under 150,000 clones, 87% seen once. Specimen: PBMCs. These receptors were taken from a woman aged 25 to 39 in good health and CMV-seronegative.

This chain uses TRBV7-9 with TRBJ2-7; D perhaps matches TRBD1 (6 bases). Germline CDR1 reads SEHNR; CDR2 reads FQNEAQ (reference sequence). Trimming cost V 5 bases and J 1 base, with 15 bases left between them. This CDR3 has 15 amino acids. The CDR3 is CASSPGWDKSYEQYF. The CDR3 DNA reads TGTGCCAGCAGCCCAGGGTGGGACAAATCCTACGAGCAGTACTTC.

This chain joins TRBV7-2 and TRBJ2-7, with 9 positions matching TRBD1. Germline CDR1 reads SGHTA; CDR2 reads FQGNSA. The CDR3 runs to 14 residues. V was clipped by 5 bases and J by 1 base; unmatched bases: 3. The CDR3 sequence is CASSPDRGSYEQYF. The CDR3 nucleotides are TGTGCCAGCAGCCCGGACAGGGGTTCCTACGAGCAGTACTTC.

The table lists this clone with a count of one. This chain's CDR3 is CASSDLRVYEQYF. CDR3 nucleotide sequence: TGTGCCAGCAGTGACTTGAGGGTCTACGAGCAGTACTTC. V gene TRBV2 combines with J gene TRBJ2-7; possibly TRBD2 for D (5 bases). This CDR3 comprises 13 residues. CDR1 and CDR2 from the germline V gene are SNHLY and FYNNEI. V was clipped by 3 bases and J by 3 bases, with 9 bases between them.

The gene calls are TRBV7-9 and TRBJ2-1; D might be TRBD2 (6 bases). The length of the CDR3 is 15 residues. Per the germline V gene, CDR1 is SEHNR and CDR2 is FQNEAQ (reference sequence). Trimming took 2 bases from V and 6 from J, leaving 14 bases between them. CDR3 sequence reads: CASSLMGGGGNEQFF. CDR3 nucleotide sequence: TGTGCCAGCAGCTTAATGGGGGGAGGTGGCAATGAGCAGTTCTTC. Using reference TRBV7-9 and TRBJ2-1 for the parts outside the CDR3, the full variable domain is DTGVSQNPRHKITKRGQNVTFRCDPISEHNRLYWYRQTLGQGPEFLTYFQNEAQLEKSRLLSDRFSAERPKGSFSTLEIQRTEQGDSAMYLCASSLMGGGGNEQFFGPGTRLTVL.

The genes are TRBV19 and TRBJ2-3, with 9 positions matching TRBD2. CDR3 length: 15 amino acids. The J segment lost 0 bases and the V segment lost 8 bases, leaving 6 bases of the junction unmatched. Germline assignment: CDR1 LNHDA and CDR2 SQIVND (reference sequence). The CDR3 sequence: CASSERGASTDTQYF. CDR3 DNA: TGTGCCAGTTCCGAGCGGGGGGCCAGCACAGATACGCAGTATTTT.

V is TRBV5-6 and J is TRBJ2-4; 7 bases are shared with TRBD1. J lost 15 bases, V lost 4 bases, and 13 bases had no gene match. The length of the CDR3 is 13 residues. Germline V lookup: CDR1 SGHDT, CDR2 YYEEEE. As DNA, the CDR3 is TGTGCCAGCAGCCTCGCGACAGGGTCCCCAAGGTACTTC. It yields the protein CASSLATGSPRYF.

The chain links TRBV7-2 to TRBJ2-1; 7 bases match TRBD2. J was trimmed by 4 bases and V by 5 bases; bases with no gene match: 11. This CDR3 has 16 residues. Per germline, CDR1 SGHTA and CDR2 FQGNSA. The CDR3 nucleotides are TGTGCCAGCAGCCCCGTAACGCGGGGGTTTTACAATGAGCAGTTCTTC. Translated, it gives CASSPVTRGFYNEQFF. The variable domain in full, with the rest retrieved from reference TRBV7-2 and TRBJ2-1, is GAGVSQSPSNKVTEKGKDVELRCDPISGHTALYWYRQSLGQGLEFLIYFQGNSAPDKSGLPSDRFSAERTGGSVSTLTIQRTQQEDSAVYLCASSPVTRGFYNEQFFGPGTRLTVL.

V is TRBV27 and J is TRBJ1-1; D gene unclear. CDR1 and CDR2 (germline): MNHEY, SMNVEV (reference sequence). This CDR3 has 15 amino acids. V gave up 4 bases and J gave up 1 base, with 13 bases separating them. The CDR3 DNA is TGTGCCAGCAGTTCCCGCCTACTCGGGAACACTGAAGCTTTCTTT. It is translated as CASSSRLLGNTEAFF.

The chain joins TRBV23-1 to TRBJ2-3; the D is unclear. TRBV23-1 is placed among ORFs of uncertain function. CDR3 length equals 14 residues. V lost 3 bases and J 4 bases, leaving 11 bases between the germline ends. CDR3 loop: CASSHNRHPDTQYF. The DNA for the CDR3 is TGCGCCAGCAGTCACAACAGACACCCAGATACGCAGTATTTT.

This chain connects TRBV7-2 to TRBJ2-7, with 7 bases fitting TRBD2. Germline values: CDR1 SGHTA, CDR2 FQGNSA. CDR3 size: 16 residues. J lost 0 bases, V lost 5 bases, and 10 bases had no gene match. CDR3: CASSPAGAGTSYEQYF. The CDR3 DNA reads as TGTGCCAGCAGCCCCGCCGGAGCGGGGACCTCCTACGAGCAGTACTTC. The whole variable domain, remainder taken from reference TRBV7-2 and TRBJ2-7, is GAGVSQSPSNKVTEKGKDVELRCDPISGHTALYWYRQSLGQGLEFLIYFQGNSAPDKSGLPSDRFSAERTGGSVSTLTIQRTQQEDSAVYLCASSPAGAGTSYEQYFGPGTRLTVT.

This clone was seen a few times. This chain joins TRBV19 and TRBJ1-6; 7 bases fit TRBD1. Trimming removed 3 bases from V and 15 bases from J; junction bases left unmatched: 5. Germline-derived CDR1 and CDR2 are LNHDA and SQIVND (reference sequence). This CDR3 comprises 12 residues. The CDR3 DNA reads TGTGCCAGTAGTATTCAAACAGGGGTCCTCCACTTT. Protein: CASSIQTGVLHF.

CDR3 in DNA: TGTGCCAGCAGCTCGCTACTCGGGACAGGCGGCTACATGAACACTGAAGCTTTCTTT. The encoded protein is CASSSLLGTGGYMNTEAFF. The chain links TRBV7-6 to TRBJ1-1; 8 nucleotides line up with TRBD1. CDR3 size: 19 residues. V was pared by 4 bases and J by 0 bases, with 16 bases of the junction left unmatched. CDR1 is SGHVS, CDR2 FNYEAQ, per germline. Together with reference TRBV7-6 and TRBJ1-1, the CDR3 gives the full variable domain: GAGVSQSPRYKVTKRGQDVALRCDPISGHVSLYWYRQALGQGPEFLTYFNYEAQQDKSGLPNDRFSAERPEGSISTLTIQRTEQRDSAMYRCASSSLLGTGGYMNTEAFFGQGTRLTVV.

The rearrangement uses TRBV6-5 and TRBJ1-5; no definite D call. V was clipped by 5 bases and J by 4 bases, with 9 bases between them. The CDR3 sequence is 13 residues long. CDR1 and CDR2 from the germline V gene are MNHEY and SVGAGI. The CDR3 is CASSLSGNQPQHF. CDR3 DNA: TGTGCCAGCAGTCTCTCCGGGAATCAGCCCCAGCATTTT.

This rearrangement joins TRBV21-1 to TRBJ1-5; whether TRBD1, the table's D call, matches the DNA was not checked. TRBV21-1 is listed as a pseudogene. The CDR3 is 16 amino acids. The DNA for the CDR3 is TGTGCCAGCAGCCCAACTCGGACAGATAGCAATCAGCCCCAGCATTTT. Its protein product is CASSPTRTDSNQPQHF.

This rearrangement joins TRBV2 to TRBJ1-5, with 8 nucleotides matching TRBD1. The CDR3 is 14 residues long. The germline gives CDR1 SNHLY, CDR2 FYNNEI. V dropped 4 bases and J dropped 6; count of bases not matched to a gene: 5. The CDR3 DNA reads TGTGCCAGCAGTGGGACAGGGAGAAGTCAGCCCCAGCATTTT. Protein sequence: CASSGTGRSQPQHF.

The chain uses TRBV4-1 and TRBJ1-5; weak D call: TRBD1 (6 bases). The germline V gene has CDR1 MGHRA and CDR2 YSYEKL. CDR3 length equals 16 residues. V lost 0 bases and J lost 6, with 15 bases in between. The CDR3 here is CASSQDWGPQGQPQHF. The DNA for the CDR3 is TGCGCCAGCAGCCAAGATTGGGGGCCCCAGGGTCAGCCCCAGCATTTT.

V usage is TRBV9 and J usage is TRBJ2-3, with 10 nucleotides matching TRBD1. The germline CDR1 and CDR2 sequences are SGDLS and YYNGEE. J was trimmed by 2 bases and V by 0 bases; bases with no gene match: 3. There are 16 residues in the CDR3. The CDR3 coding sequence is TGTGCCAGCAGCGTAGGGACAGGGGGAGTCACAGATACGCAGTATTTT. It is translated as CASSVGTGGVTDTQYF.

The chain combines TRBV2 with TRBJ2-5; no reliable D call. Germline-derived CDR1 and CDR2 are SNHLY and FYNNEI. This CDR3 comprises 16 residues. The germline V and J ends were trimmed by 2 bases and 4 bases, with 17 bases remaining between them. Here the CDR3 DNA reads TGTGCCAGCAGTGAAAACACCGAGTCAGGTGGAGAGACCCAGTACTTC. Translating it yields CASSENTESGGETQYF.

This rearrangement joins TRBV29-1 to TRBJ1-1, with 8 bases matching TRBD1. Germline V CDR1 and CDR2: SQVTM, ANQGSEA. The CDR3 runs to 11 residues. The V and J ends lost 8 bases and 11 bases, in that order; junction bases with no gene match: 10. The CDR3 here is CSLLQGARAFF. The CDR3, as DNA: TGCAGCCTGTTGCAGGGGGCGCGGGCTTTCTTT.

The chain is built from TRBV28 and TRBJ2-7; 8 nucleotides align to TRBD1. Germline V gives CDR1 MDHEN, CDR2 SYDVKM. Trimming cost V 5 bases and J 5 bases; bases outside gene matches: 8. The CDR3 is 14 amino acids. DNA of the CDR3: TGTGCCAGCAGTAGAACGGACAGGGCCGACGAGCAGTACTTC. Residues: CASSRTDRADEQYF.

V and J are TRBV27 and TRBJ2-3; TRBD1 is a possible D gene (5 bases). The CDR3 length is 13 residues. V shed 5 bases and J shed 5 bases, with 11 bases lying between them. Looked up from germline, CDR1 is MNHEY and CDR2 is SMNVEV (reference sequence). This chain's CDR3 is CASSPHQGDTQYF. DNA for the CDR3: TGTGCCAGCAGTCCCCATCAGGGAGATACGCAGTATTTT.

This chain links TRBV7-2 with TRBJ2-1; 8 nucleotides line up with TRBD1. The CDR3 consists of 12 residues. With 5 bases clipped from V and 9 bases from J, the junction kept 3 bases outside the gene matches. Germline V gene sequence: CDR1 SGHTA, CDR2 FQGNSA. The DNA of the CDR3 is TGTGCCAGCAGCCTGACAGGGGCTGAGCAGTTCTTC. The encoded protein is CASSLTGAEQFF.

CDR3 amino acids: CASSQESMRGGRYTQYF. DNA of the CDR3: TGCGCCAGCAGCCAAGAAAGTATGCGGGGGGGCCGGTATACGCAGTATTTT. V is TRBV4-3 and J is TRBJ2-3; 9 positions agree with TRBD2. The trim removed 0 bases at V and 7 bases at J, leaving 11 bases unmatched. There are 17 residues in the CDR3. The germline gives CDR1 LGHNA, CDR2 YSLEER.

The chain joins TRBV28 to TRBJ1-5, with D unclear. In germline, CDR1 is MDHEN, CDR2 SYDVKM. The CDR3 length is 16 residues. The germline V and J ends were trimmed by 6 bases and 1 base, with 16 bases remaining between them. The CDR3, as DNA: TGTGCCAGCAGGCCTTTAGATGCAGGAAGCAATCAGCCCCAGCATTTT. As protein: CASRPLDAGSNQPQHF.